These 19 T cell receptor beta chains originate from one sample sequenced in a study of T cell responses to AZD1222 COVID-19 vaccine. Sequenced by immunoSEQ multiplex PCR; TCRdb stores in-frame clones only, minus some. Among about 64,000 clones listed, 90% to 95% were seen once. The sequenced sample was peripheral blood, obtained 28 days after the second dose of the MenACWY control vaccine. Receptors were obtained from an adult who received the MenACWY meningococcal vaccine as a control.

The chain couples TRBV28 to TRBJ1-5; D is ambiguous. Germline loops: CDR1 MDHEN, CDR2 SYDVKM. This CDR3 region has 13 residues. The V end lost 6 bases, the J end lost 0 bases, and 6 bases lay between the germline ends. CDR3 region: CASSGNSNQPQHF. CDR3 bases: TGTGCCAGCAGCGGGAATAGCAATCAGCCCCAGCATTTT.

In nucleotides, the CDR3 is TGTGCCAGCAGCTTAGAGGGACGACGTATGAGAGGGGACAGGGAGGACGAGCAGTACTTC. Encoded protein: CASSLEGRRMRGDREDEQYF. The chain carries TRBV11-3 and TRBJ2-7; 9 bases map to TRBD1. The CDR3 consists of 20 residues. Germline loops: CDR1 SGHNT, CDR2 YENEEA. V shed 0 bases and J 5 bases; nucleotides not matched to a gene: 20.

The rearrangement uses TRBV7-2 and TRBJ2-5; no definite D call. The length of the CDR3 is 11 residues. CDR1 is SGHTA and CDR2 is FQGNSA in the germline V gene. V lost 2 bases to trimming and J lost 4 bases, with 2 bases between them. DNA of the CDR3: TGTGCCAGCAGCTTAACAGAGACCCAGTACTTC. The encoded protein is CASSLTETQYF.

The chain combines TRBV30 with TRBJ2-7, with 7 bases lining up with TRBD1. After removal of 1 base from V and 1 base from J, the junction contained 7 bases not matched to a gene. The CDR3 length is 15 residues. Germline V gives CDR1 GTSNPN, CDR2 SVGIG (reference sequence). The DNA for the CDR3 is TGTGCCTGGAGTGGGGGACAGCTTTCTTCCTACGAGCAGTACTTC. It yields the protein CAWSGGQLSSYEQYF.

The chain is built from TRBV7-2 and TRBJ2-5, with unresolved D. Trimming pared 7 bases from V and 5 bases from J, leaving 8 bases between. In germline, CDR1 is SGHTA, CDR2 FQGNSA. This CDR3 is 11 amino acids long. CDR3 sequence: CASTSSETQYF. CDR3 DNA: TGTGCCAGCACCTCATCGGAGACCCAGTACTTC. Variable domain in full (rest from reference TRBV7-2 and TRBJ2-5): GAGVSQSPSNKVTEKGKDVELRCDPISGHTALYWYRQSLGQGLEFLIYFQGNSAPDKSGLPSDRFSAERTGGSVSTLTIQRTQQEDSAVYLCASTSSETQYFGPGTRLLVL.

This clone was found once. The rearrangement joins TRBV14 to TRBJ1-6; D is uncertain. V gave up 1 base and J gave up 7 bases, with 5 bases separating them. CDR3 length: 13 residues. Germline V gene sequence: CDR1 SGHDN, CDR2 FVKESK. CDR3 amino acids: CASSQVGNSPLHF. The DNA for the CDR3 is TGTGCCAGCAGCCAAGTGGGGAATTCACCCCTCCACTTT.

This clone turned up a few times. The V gene is TRBV7-9, the J gene TRBJ2-7, with D possibly being TRBD2 (6 bases). The CDR3 spans 17 residues. CDR1 is SEHNR, CDR2 FQNEAQ, per germline (reference sequence). Trimming removed 1 base from V and 6 bases from J, with 22 bases in between. The CDR3 region is CASSLGGTLAVRGEQYF. In nucleotides, the CDR3 is TGTGCCAGCAGCTTAGGCGGGACCTTAGCGGTCCGGGGCGAGCAGTACTTC.

This chain connects TRBV29-1 to TRBJ2-7; a weak D match, TRBD1 (6 bases). The CDR3 has 14 amino acids. The V end lost 7 bases, the J end lost 2 bases, and 18 bases lay between the germline ends. Germline assignment: CDR1 SQVTM and CDR2 ANQGSEA. CDR3 sequence: CSGSTGNSPYEQYF. The CDR3 DNA follows: TGCAGCGGATCAACAGGGAACTCTCCCTACGAGCAGTACTTC.

This chain links TRBV7-2 with TRBJ2-1, with D perhaps being TRBD1 or TRBD2 (5 bases each). CDR3 length: 15 amino acids. V was clipped by 5 bases and J by 8 bases, with 19 bases between them. CDR1 is SGHTA and CDR2 is FQGNSA in the germline V gene. Here the CDR3 reads CASSGPGTLKDEQFF. CDR3 nucleotides: TGTGCCAGCAGCGGCCCCGGGACCTTGAAGGATGAGCAGTTCTTC.

V is TRBV4-1 and J is TRBJ1-1; D is possibly TRBD1 (5 bases). Per germline, CDR1 MGHRA and CDR2 YSYEKL. The CDR3 sequence is 15 residues long. The V and J ends lost 0 bases and 4 bases respectively, with 12 bases between them. The CDR3 coding sequence is TGCGCCAGCAGCCAAGAGCTGGTGGGGGGCACTGAAGCTTTCTTT. It specifies CASSQELVGGTEAFF.

The CDR3 coding sequence is TGTGCCAGTAGTCTGGACAGTGGGAACACTGAAGCTTTCTTT. Translating it yields CASSLDSGNTEAFF. This chain links TRBV19 with TRBJ1-1; D is possibly TRBD1 (6 bases). CDR3 length: 14 residues. Trimming left V 5 bases short and J 1 base short, with 11 bases between. Germline V gives CDR1 LNHDA, CDR2 SQIVND (reference sequence).

The chain couples TRBV30 to TRBJ1-2; the match to TRBD1 covers 9 bases. Germline CDR1 is GTSNPN and CDR2 is SVGIG (reference sequence). This CDR3 contains 14 residues. J lost 4 bases, V lost 2 bases, and 5 bases had no gene match. In DNA, the CDR3 is TGTGCCTGGAGTCGACCGGGACAGGGCTATGGCTACACCTTC. Protein: CAWSRPGQGYGYTF.

As concerns this clone: An end of the junction does not agree with germline; a read error may underlie this. V and J are TRBV27 and TRBJ2-2, with D unresolved. The CDR3 is made up of 16 amino acids. Germline V gives CDR1 MNHEY, CDR2 SMNVEV (reference sequence). The CDR3 DNA sequence: TGTGCCGGCAGTTTACAAGGCCCTGCGAACACCGGGGAGCTGTTTTTT. Translated, it gives CAGSLQGPANTGELFF.

The chain couples TRBV3-1 (or the pseudogene TRBV3-2) to TRBJ2-1; D tentatively fits TRBD1 or TRBD2 (6 bases each). The CDR3 is made up of 15 amino acids. The V and J ends lost 1 base and 7 bases respectively, with 14 bases between them. Germline V lookup: CDR1 LGHDT, CDR2 YNNKEL (reference sequence). CDR3 amino acids: CASSQVWGAGNEQFF. The CDR3 DNA follows: TGTGCCAGCAGCCAAGTATGGGGGGCCGGGAATGAGCAGTTCTTC.

The gene calls are TRBV5-4 and TRBJ1-1, with 9 bases that match TRBD1. The CDR3 totals 15 residues. With V trimmed by 0 bases and J by 6 bases, 6 bases remained unmatched. Germline CDR1 SGHNT, CDR2 YYREEE (reference sequence). The CDR3 DNA is TGTGCCAGCAGCTTGGGGGACAGGGTCGTCCCTGAAGCTTTCTTT. Translating gives CASSLGDRVVPEAFF.

This rearrangement joins TRBV27 to TRBJ2-5, with D perhaps matching TRBD1 (6 bases). Germline assignment: CDR1 MNHEY and CDR2 SMNVEV (reference sequence). CDR3 length: 13 residues. V was cut by 9 bases and J by 5 bases, with 16 bases left in between. This CDR3 is CASRDTGSETQYF. Here the CDR3 DNA reads TGTGCCAGTCGCGACACAGGGTCGGAGACCCAGTACTTC.

The V call is TRBV10-3, the J call TRBJ2-2, with TRBD1 as a possible D gene (5 bases). The CDR3 extends over 12 amino acids. V lost 8 bases and J 5 bases, leaving 9 bases between the germline ends. The germline CDR1 and CDR2 sequences are ENHRY and SYGVKD. CDR3 nucleotides: TGTGCCATCGACAGAGGTACCGGGGAGCTGTTTTTT. Amino acids: CAIDRGTGELFF.

This clone was seen only once. The J gene is TRBJ1-2, the V gene TRBV10-1; perhaps TRBD1 as D (6 bases). Trimming removed 6 bases at V and 4 bases at J, with 12 bases between. Per the germline V gene, CDR1 is WNHNN and CDR2 is SYGVQD (reference sequence). CDR3 size: 13 residues. CDR3 nucleotide sequence: TGCGCCAGCAGCGGCGGGGGCGGCTATGGCTACACCTTC. This sequence encodes CASSGGGGYGYTF.

This clone was counted a single time. The chain joins TRBV24-1 to TRBJ1-4; no firm D call. Germline V lookup: CDR1 KGHDR, CDR2 SFDVKD. V was shortened by 0 bases and J by 4 bases, with 8 bases between the two germline ends. CDR3 length equals 15 residues. The CDR3 coding sequence is TGTGCCACCAGTGATTTGACAGAAATTAATGAAAAACTGTTTTTT. As protein: CATSDLTEINEKLFF.